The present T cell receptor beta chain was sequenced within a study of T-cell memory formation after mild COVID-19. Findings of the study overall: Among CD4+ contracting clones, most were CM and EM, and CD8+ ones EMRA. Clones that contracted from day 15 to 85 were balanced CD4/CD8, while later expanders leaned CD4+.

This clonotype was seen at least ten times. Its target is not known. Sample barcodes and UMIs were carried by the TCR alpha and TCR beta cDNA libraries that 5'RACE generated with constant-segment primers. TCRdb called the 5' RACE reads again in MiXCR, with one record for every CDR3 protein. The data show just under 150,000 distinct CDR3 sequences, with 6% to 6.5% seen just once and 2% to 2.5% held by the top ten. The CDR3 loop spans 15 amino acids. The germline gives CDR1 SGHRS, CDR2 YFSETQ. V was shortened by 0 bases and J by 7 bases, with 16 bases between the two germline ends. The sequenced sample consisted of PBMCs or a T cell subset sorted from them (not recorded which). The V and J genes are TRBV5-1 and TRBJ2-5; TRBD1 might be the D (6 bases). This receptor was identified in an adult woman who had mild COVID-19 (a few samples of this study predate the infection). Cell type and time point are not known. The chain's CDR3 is CASSLAPDRERTQYF. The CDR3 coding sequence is TGCGCCAGCAGCTTGGCCCCGGACAGAGAACGGACCCAGTACTTC.